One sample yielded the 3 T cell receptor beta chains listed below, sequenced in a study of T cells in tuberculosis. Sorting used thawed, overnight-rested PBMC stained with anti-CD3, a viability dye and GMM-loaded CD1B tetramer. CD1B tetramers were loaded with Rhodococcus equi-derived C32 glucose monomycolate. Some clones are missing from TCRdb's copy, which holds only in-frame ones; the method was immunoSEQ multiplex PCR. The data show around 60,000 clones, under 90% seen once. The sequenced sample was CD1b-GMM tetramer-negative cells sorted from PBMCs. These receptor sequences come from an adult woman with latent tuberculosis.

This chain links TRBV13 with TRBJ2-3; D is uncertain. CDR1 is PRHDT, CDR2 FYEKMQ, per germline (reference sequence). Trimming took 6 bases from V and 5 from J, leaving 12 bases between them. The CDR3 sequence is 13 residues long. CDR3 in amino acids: CASRHTEEDTQYF. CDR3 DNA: TGTGCCAGCAGGCACACCGAGGAAGATACGCAGTATTTT.

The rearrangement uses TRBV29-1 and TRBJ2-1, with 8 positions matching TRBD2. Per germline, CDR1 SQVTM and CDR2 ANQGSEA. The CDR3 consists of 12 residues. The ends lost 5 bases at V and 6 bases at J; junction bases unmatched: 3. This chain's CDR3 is CSVRLAGNEQFF. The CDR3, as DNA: TGCAGCGTTAGGCTAGCGGGCAATGAGCAGTTCTTC.

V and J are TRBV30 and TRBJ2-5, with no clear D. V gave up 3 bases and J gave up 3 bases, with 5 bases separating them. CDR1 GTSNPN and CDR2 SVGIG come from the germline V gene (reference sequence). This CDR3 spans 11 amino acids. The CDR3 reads CAWRGEETQYF. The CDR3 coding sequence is TGTGCCTGGAGGGGCGAAGAGACCCAGTACTTC.